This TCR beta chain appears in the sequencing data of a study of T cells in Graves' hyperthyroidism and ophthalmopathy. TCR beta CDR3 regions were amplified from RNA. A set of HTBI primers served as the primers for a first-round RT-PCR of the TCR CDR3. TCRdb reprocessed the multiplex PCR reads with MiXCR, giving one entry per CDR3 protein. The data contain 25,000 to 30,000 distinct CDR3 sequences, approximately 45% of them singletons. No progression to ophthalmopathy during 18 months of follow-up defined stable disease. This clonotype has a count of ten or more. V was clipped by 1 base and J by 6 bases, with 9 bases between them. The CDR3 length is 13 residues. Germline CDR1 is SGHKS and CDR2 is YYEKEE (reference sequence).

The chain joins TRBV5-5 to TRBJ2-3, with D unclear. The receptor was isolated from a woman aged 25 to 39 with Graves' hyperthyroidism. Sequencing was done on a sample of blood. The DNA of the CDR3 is TGTGCCAGCAGCTTGTCTCGGCTGGATACGCAGTATTTT. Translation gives CASSLSRLDTQYF.